Below, 10 T cell receptor beta chains from the same sample are listed, as sequenced in a study of blood T cell repertoires in COVID-19. Method: immunoSEQ multiplex PCR; TCRdb's copy keeps in-frame clones and lacks some. The table has over 75,000 clones, around 90% seen once; the top ten hold 1.5%. The sequenced material came from peripheral blood. The receptors originated from a human donor with active COVID-19. The donor label of this sample is uncertain.

This clone was seen a few times. This rearrangement joins TRBV12-3 or TRBV12-4 to TRBJ1-2; 7 positions agree with TRBD1. This CDR3 is built from 13 residues. The J segment lost 4 bases and the V segment lost 6 bases, leaving 5 bases of the junction unmatched. The CDR3: CASSRGQLYGYTF. In nucleotides, the CDR3 is TGTGCCAGCAGCCGGGGACAGCTCTATGGCTACACCTTC.

This chain connects TRBV6-2 or TRBV6-3 to TRBJ1-1; perhaps TRBD1 as D (5 bases). Germline V CDR1 and CDR2: MNHEY, SVGEGT. Trimming stripped 2 bases from V and 7 bases from J, with 11 bases between. The CDR3 totals 13 residues. CDR3 protein: CASSYVWGGEAFF. CDR3 bases: TGTGCCAGCAGTTACGTGTGGGGGGGTGAAGCTTTCTTT.

In DNA form, the CDR3 reads TGCGCCAGCAGCCAAGCTAGCGGGGTCTACGAGCAGTACTTC. Translating gives CASSQASGVYEQYF. This chain uses TRBV4-1 with TRBJ2-7; 9 bases map to TRBD2. The junction had 1 base not matched to a gene; V was cut back by 1 base and J by 3 bases. Germline V gives CDR1 MGHRA, CDR2 YSYEKL. This CDR3 has 14 amino acids.

The chain recombines TRBV9 with TRBJ1-2; D is possibly TRBD1 (5 bases). The CDR3 loop spans 12 amino acids. V lost 5 bases to trimming and J lost 5 bases, with 10 bases between them. Germline loops: CDR1 SGDLS, CDR2 YYNGEE. The CDR3 sequence: CASRSTAYGYTF. The DNA for the CDR3 is TGTGCCAGCAGGTCGACAGCTTATGGCTACACCTTC.

The chain carries TRBV12-5 and TRBJ2-7; possibly TRBD1 for D (5 bases). Germline V gives CDR1 LGHNT, CDR2 FRNRAP. Trimming took 4 bases from V and 0 from J, leaving 13 bases between them. The CDR3 totals 15 residues. The CDR3 region has the DNA TGTGCTAGTGGTTATTGGGGCCGAAGCTCCTACGAGCAGTACTTC. Residues: CASGYWGRSSYEQYF.

Only a few counts were recorded for this clone. The chain recombines TRBV9 with TRBJ2-2; 8 bases fit TRBD2. Trimming took 2 bases from V and 4 from J; bases not matched to a gene: 10. Germline V lookup: CDR1 SGDLS, CDR2 YYNGEE. The CDR3 covers 17 residues. This CDR3 is CASSVPIGGAGTGELFF. The CDR3 coding sequence is TGTGCCAGCAGCGTCCCTATCGGGGGGGCGGGCACCGGGGAGCTGTTTTTT.

This clone was counted between two and nine times. The genes are TRBV6-2 or TRBV6-3 and TRBJ2-1, with 10 bases fitting TRBD1. Looked up from germline, CDR1 is MNHEY and CDR2 is SVGEGT. The CDR3 length is 15 residues. Trimming at V came to 5 bases and at J to 10 bases, leaving 11 bases not matched to a gene. In DNA form, the CDR3 reads TGTGCCAGCAGTGCACGGGACAGGGGAAAGGAGGAGCAGTTCTTC. Encoded protein: CASSARDRGKEEQFF.

The rearrangement joins TRBV4-3 to TRBJ2-7; a weak D match, TRBD2 (5 bases). V was cut by 1 base and J by 1 base, with 11 bases left in between. The CDR3 loop spans 15 amino acids. The germline V gene has CDR1 LGHNA and CDR2 YSLEER. CDR3 region: CASSQVVGGSYEQYF. The CDR3 nucleotides read TGCGCCAGCAGCCAAGTTGTAGGAGGTTCCTACGAGCAGTACTTC.

The gene calls are TRBV4-1 and TRBJ2-7; no clear D gene. This CDR3 is 15 amino acids long. The germline V and J ends were trimmed by 2 bases and 1 base, with 12 bases remaining between them. Germline-derived CDR1 and CDR2 are MGHRA and YSYEKL. The CDR3 reads CASSQSSVRSYEQYF. The CDR3 bases are TGCGCCAGCAGCCAATCATCAGTAAGATCCTACGAGCAGTACTTC.

The chain links TRBV5-1 to TRBJ2-3; D perhaps matches TRBD1 (5 bases). V was shortened by 4 bases and J by 4 bases, with 10 bases between the two germline ends. The CDR3 consists of 13 residues. Germline V gene data show CDR1 as SGHRS and CDR2 as YFSETQ. CDR3 residues: CASSGAWADTQYF. In nucleotides, the CDR3 is TGCGCCAGCAGCGGGGCTTGGGCAGATACGCAGTATTTT.